This T cell receptor (beta chain) was recovered during a study of a mutant IDH1 vaccine in newly diagnosed glioma. A word on this clone: Its matching antigen is unknown.

TCRdb's copy holds only in-frame clones and misses some; the assay was immunoSEQ multiplex PCR. In the table there are over 55,000 clones, 89% of which are singletons. Described time point: week 11, during vaccination. Every vaccine dose comprised 300 ug of mutant IDH1 20-mer peptide plus topical imiquimod. This CDR3 comprises 14 residues. Looked up from germline, CDR1 is MDHEN and CDR2 is SYDVKM. Trimming pared 2 bases from V and 1 base from J, leaving 8 bases between. This receptor was obtained from a man between 35 and 55 years old with glioma. The sequencing here drew on PBMCs, taken from a glioma patient whose treatment included an IDH1 peptide vaccine. J is TRBJ1-1 and V is TRBV28; the D is unclear. CDR3 nucleotides: TGTGCCAGCAGTTTACTGGAGAAGAACACTGAAGCTTTCTTT. Encoded protein: CASSLLEKNTEAFF.